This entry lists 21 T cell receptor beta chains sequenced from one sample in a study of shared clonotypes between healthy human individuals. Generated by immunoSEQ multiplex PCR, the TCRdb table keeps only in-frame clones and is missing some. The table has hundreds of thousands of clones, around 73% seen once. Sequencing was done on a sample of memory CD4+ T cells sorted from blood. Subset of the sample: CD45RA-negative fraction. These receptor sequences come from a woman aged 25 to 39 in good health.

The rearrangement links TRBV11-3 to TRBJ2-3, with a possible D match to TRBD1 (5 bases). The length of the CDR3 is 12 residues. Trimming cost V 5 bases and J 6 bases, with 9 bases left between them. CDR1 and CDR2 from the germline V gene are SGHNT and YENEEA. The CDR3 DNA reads TGTGCCAGCAGCGGACATAAGGATACGCAGTATTTT. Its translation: CASSGHKDTQYF.

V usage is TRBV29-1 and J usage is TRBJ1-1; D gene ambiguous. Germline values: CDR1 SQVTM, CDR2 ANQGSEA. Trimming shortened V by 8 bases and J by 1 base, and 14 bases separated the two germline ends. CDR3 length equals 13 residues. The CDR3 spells CSTNGVRNTEAFF. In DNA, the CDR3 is TGCAGCACAAATGGGGTGAGGAACACTGAAGCTTTCTTT.

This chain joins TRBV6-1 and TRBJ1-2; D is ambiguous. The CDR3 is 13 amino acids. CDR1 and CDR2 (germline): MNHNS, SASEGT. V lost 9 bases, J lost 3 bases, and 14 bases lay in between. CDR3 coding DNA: TGTGCCAGTGTAGAGAGGGCCGACTATGGCTACACCTTC. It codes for CASVERADYGYTF.

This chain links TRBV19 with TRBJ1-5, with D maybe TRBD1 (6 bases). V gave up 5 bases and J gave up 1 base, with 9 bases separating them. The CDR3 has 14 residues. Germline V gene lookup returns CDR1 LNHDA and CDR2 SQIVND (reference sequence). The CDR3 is CASSETGSNQPQHF. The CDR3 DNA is TGTGCCAGTAGTGAAACAGGGAGCAATCAGCCCCAGCATTTT.

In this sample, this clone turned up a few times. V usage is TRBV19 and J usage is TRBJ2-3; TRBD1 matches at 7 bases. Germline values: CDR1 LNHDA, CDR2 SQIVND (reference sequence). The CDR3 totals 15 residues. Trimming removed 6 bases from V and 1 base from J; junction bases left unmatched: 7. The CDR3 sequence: CASRHRGLRTDTQYF. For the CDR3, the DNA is TGTGCCAGTAGACACAGGGGTCTTCGCACAGATACGCAGTATTTT.

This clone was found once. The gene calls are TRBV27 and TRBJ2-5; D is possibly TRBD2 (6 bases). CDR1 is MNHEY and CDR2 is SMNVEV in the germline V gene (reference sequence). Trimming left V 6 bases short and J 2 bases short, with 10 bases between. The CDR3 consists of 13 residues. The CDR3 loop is CASRAGNQETQYF. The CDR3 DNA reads TGTGCCAGCAGGGCGGGGAATCAAGAGACCCAGTACTTC.

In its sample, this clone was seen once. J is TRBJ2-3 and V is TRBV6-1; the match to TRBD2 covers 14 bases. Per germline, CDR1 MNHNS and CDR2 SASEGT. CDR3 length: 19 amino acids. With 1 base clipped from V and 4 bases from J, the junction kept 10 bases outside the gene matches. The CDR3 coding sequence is TGTGCCAGCAGTGAAGGACTAGCGGGAGGGCGAGGACGCGCAGATACGCAGTATTTT. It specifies CASSEGLAGGRGRADTQYF.

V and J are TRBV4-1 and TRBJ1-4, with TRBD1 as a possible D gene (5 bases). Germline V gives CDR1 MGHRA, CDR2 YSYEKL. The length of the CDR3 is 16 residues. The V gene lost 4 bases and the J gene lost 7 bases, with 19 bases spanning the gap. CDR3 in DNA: TGCGCCAGCAGCCTCGGCCCCGGGACGTACGGTGAAAAACTGTTTTTT. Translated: CASSLGPGTYGEKLFF.

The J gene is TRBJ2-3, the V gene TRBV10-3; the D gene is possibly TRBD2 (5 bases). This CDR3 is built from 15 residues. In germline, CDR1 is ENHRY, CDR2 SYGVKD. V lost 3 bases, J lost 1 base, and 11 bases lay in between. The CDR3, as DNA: TGTGCCATCAGTGATGGGCGGGCCCGCACAGATACGCAGTATTTT. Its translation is CAISDGRARTDTQYF.

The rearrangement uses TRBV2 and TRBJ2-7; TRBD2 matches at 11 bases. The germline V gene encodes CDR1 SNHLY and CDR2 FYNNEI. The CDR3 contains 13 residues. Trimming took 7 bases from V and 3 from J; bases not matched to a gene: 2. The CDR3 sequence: CASTGLAGYEQYF. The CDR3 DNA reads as TGTGCCAGCACTGGACTAGCGGGCTACGAGCAGTACTTC. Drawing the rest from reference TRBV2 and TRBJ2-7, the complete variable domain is EPEVTQTPSHQVTQMGQEVILRCVPISNHLYFYWYRQILGQKVEFLVSFYNNEISEKSEIFDDQFSVERPDGSNFTLKIRSTKLEDSAMYFCASTGLAGYEQYFGPGTRLTVT.

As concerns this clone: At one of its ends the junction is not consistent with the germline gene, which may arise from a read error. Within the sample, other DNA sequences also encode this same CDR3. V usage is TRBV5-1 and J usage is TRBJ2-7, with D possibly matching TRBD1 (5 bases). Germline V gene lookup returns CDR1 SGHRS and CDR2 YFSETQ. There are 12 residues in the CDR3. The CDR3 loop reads CASSPGQDEQYF. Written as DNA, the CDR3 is TGTGCCAGCAGCCCCGGACAAGACGAGCAGTACTTC. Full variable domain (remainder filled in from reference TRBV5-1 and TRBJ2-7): KAGVTQTPRYLIKTRGQQVTLSCSPISGHRSVSWYQQTPGQGLQFLFEYFSETQRNKGNFPGRFSGRQFSNSRSEMNVSTLELGDSALYLCASSPGQDEQYFGPGTRLTVT.

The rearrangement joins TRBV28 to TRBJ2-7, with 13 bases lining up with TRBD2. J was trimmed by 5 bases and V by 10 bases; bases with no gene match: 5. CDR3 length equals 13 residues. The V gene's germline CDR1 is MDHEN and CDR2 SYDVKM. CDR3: CATGLAGAHEQYF. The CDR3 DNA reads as TGTGCCACCGGACTAGCGGGGGCCCACGAGCAGTACTTC.

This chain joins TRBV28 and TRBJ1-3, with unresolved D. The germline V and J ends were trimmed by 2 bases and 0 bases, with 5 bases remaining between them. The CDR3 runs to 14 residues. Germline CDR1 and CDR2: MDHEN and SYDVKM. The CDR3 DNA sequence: TGTGCCAGCAGTTTAGTCGTCTCTGGAAACACCATATATTTT. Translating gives CASSLVVSGNTIYF.

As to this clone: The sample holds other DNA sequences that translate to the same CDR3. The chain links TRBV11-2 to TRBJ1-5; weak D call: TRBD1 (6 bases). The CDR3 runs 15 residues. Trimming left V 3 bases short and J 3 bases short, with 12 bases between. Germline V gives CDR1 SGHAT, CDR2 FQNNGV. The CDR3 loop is CASSLERGNNQPQHF. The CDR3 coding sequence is TGTGCCAGCAGCTTGGAGAGGGGGAACAATCAGCCCCAGCATTTT.

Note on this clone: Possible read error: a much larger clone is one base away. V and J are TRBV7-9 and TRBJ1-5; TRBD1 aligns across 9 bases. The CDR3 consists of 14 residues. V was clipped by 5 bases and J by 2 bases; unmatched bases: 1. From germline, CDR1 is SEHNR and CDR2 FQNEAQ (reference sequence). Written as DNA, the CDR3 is TGTGCCAGCAGCCGGACAGGGGGCAATCAGCCCCAGCATTTT. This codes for CASSRTGGNQPQHF.

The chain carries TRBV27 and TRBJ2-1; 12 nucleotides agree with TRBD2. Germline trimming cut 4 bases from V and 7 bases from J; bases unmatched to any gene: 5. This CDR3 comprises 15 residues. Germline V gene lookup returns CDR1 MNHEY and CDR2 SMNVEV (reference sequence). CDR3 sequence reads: CASSSGLAGTNEQFF. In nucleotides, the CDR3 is TGTGCCAGCAGTTCCGGACTAGCGGGAACTAATGAGCAGTTCTTC.

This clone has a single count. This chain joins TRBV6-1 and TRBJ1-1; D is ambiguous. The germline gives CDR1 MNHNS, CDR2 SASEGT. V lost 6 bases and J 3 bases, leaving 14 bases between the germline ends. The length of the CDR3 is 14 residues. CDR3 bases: TGTGCCAGCAGCGGTCTCGGGTGGGACACTGAAGCTTTCTTT. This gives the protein CASSGLGWDTEAFF.

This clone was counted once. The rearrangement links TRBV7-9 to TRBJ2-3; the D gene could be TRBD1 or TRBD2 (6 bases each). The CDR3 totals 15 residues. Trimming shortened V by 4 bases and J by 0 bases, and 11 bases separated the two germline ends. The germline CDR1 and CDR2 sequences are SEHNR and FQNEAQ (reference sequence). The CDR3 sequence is CASSWGAASTDTQYF. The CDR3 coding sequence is TGTGCCAGCAGCTGGGGGGCTGCTAGCACAGATACGCAGTATTTT.

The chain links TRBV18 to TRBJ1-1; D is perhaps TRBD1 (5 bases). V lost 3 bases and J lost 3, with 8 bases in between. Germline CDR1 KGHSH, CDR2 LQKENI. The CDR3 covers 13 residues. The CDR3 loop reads CASSPLGDTEAFF. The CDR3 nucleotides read TGTGCCAGCTCACCGTTGGGGGACACTGAAGCTTTCTTT.

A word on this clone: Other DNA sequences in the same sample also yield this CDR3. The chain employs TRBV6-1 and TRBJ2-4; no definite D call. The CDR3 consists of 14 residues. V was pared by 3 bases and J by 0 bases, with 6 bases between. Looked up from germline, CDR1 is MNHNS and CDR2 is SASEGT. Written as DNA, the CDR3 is TGTGCCAGCAGTGAGGCCCTAGCCAAAAACATTCAGTACTTC. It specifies CASSEALAKNIQYF.

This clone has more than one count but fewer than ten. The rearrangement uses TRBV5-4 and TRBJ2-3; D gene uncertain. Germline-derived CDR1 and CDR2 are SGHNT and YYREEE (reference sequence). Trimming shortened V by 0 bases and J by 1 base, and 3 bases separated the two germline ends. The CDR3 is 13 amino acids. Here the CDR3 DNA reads TGTGCCAGCAGCTTGGGACGCACAGATACGCAGTATTTT. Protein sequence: CASSLGRTDTQYF.